Presented here are 5 T cell receptor beta chains from one specimen sequenced in a study of blood T cell repertoires in COVID-19. Measured with immunoSEQ multiplex PCR; TCRdb has only the in-frame clones, and not every one. The sample shows more than 25,000 clones, about nine tenths of them seen only once. The specimen was peripheral blood. Receptors originate from a man aged 60-69 years with active COVID-19.

This clone was found once. This chain uses TRBV2 with TRBJ2-7; possible D gene TRBD1, 5 bases. CDR1 and CDR2 (germline): SNHLY, FYNNEI. V dropped 7 bases and J dropped 7 bases, with 14 bases sitting between them. This CDR3 has 12 amino acids. The CDR3 protein is CASKIAREEQYF. In DNA form, the CDR3 reads TGTGCCAGCAAGATCGCCAGGGAAGAGCAGTACTTC.

The chain combines TRBV9 with TRBJ1-4, with 8 positions matching TRBD1. Germline V gene data show CDR1 as SGDLS and CDR2 as YYNGEE. J was trimmed by 5 bases and V by 4 bases; bases with no gene match: 7. The CDR3 sequence is 15 residues long. The DNA for the CDR3 is TGTGCCAGCAGCACTGGACAGGGCGCGAATGAAAAACTGTTTTTT. Encoded protein: CASSTGQGANEKLFF.

The chain joins TRBV11-2 to TRBJ1-3; a weak D match, TRBD1 (5 bases). The germline V gene has CDR1 SGHAT and CDR2 FQNNGV. With 3 bases removed from V and 0 bases from J, the gap between germline ends came to 15 bases. This CDR3 comprises 17 residues. CDR3 region: CASSLTDSLSSGNTIYF. In nucleotides, the CDR3 is TGTGCCAGCAGCTTGACAGATTCTCTGAGCTCTGGAAACACCATATATTTT.

V and J are TRBV7-9 and TRBJ1-4; D not resolved. This CDR3 contains 16 residues. Looked up from germline, CDR1 is SEHNR and CDR2 is FQNEAQ (reference sequence). V gave up 4 bases and J gave up 10 bases, with 22 bases separating them. CDR3 loop: CASSSSGPVGVGKLFF. CDR3 DNA sequence: TGTGCCAGCAGCTCCTCCGGGCCGGTCGGGGTGGGAAAACTGTTTTTT.

The chain recombines TRBV9 with TRBJ2-4; 13 nucleotides line up with TRBD2. Germline V gene data show CDR1 as SGDLS and CDR2 as YYNGEE. The trim removed 3 bases at V and 0 bases at J, leaving 12 bases unmatched. CDR3 length: 20 amino acids. CDR3 sequence reads: CASSESLGLAGNPAKNIQYF. The CDR3 nucleotides read TGTGCCAGCAGCGAGAGCTTGGGACTAGCGGGGAACCCAGCCAAAAACATTCAGTACTTC.